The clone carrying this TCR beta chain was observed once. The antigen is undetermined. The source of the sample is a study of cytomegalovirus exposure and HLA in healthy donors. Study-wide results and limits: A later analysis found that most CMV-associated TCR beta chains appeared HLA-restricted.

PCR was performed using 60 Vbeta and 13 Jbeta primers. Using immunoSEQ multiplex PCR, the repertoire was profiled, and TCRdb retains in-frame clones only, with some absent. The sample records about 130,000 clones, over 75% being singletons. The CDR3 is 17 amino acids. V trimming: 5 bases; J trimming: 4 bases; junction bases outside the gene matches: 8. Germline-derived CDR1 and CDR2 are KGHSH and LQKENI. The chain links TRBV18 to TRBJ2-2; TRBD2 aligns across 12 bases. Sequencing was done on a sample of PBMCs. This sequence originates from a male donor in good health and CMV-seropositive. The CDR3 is CASSTRTSGAFTGELFF. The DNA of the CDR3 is TGTGCCAGCTCAACCCGGACTAGCGGGGCCTTCACCGGGGAGCTGTTTTTT.